This is a list of T cell receptor beta chains from one sample in a study of graft-versus-host responses after intestinal transplantation. Measured with immunoSEQ multiplex PCR; TCRdb has only the in-frame clones, and not every one. Of about 130,000 clones listed, around 90% are singletons. No antigens are known for them. The sample in question was unstimulated CD4+ T cells sorted from spleen or lymph node cells, obtained before intestinal transplant. The origin of the receptors is a human donor who received an intestinal transplant. The CDR3 runs from the conserved cysteine through the conserved F or W. A D gene is named only where the DNA matches it firmly. Clone size is stated in some rows and not others, as once, few, many or a class when expanded.

d_call,v_call,clone_size,j_call,cdr3_aa,cdr3_nt
TRBD1,TRBV5-1,-,TRBJ2-1,CASSLQGYNEQFF,TGCGCCAGCAGCTTACAGGGGTACAATGAGCAGTTCTTC
-,TRBV27,-,TRBJ1-5,CASSLWWDGTNQPQHF,TGTGCCAGCAGTTTATGGTGGGACGGCACTAATCAGCCCCAGCATTTT
-,TRBV15,-,TRBJ2-5,CATSRTGEETQYF,TGTGCCACCAGCAGGACAGGAGAGGAGACCCAGTACTTC
TRBD2,TRBV27,-,TRBJ2-1,CASSLAGGPQFF,TGTGCCAGCAGTTTAGCGGGAGGGCCCCAGTTCTTC
-,TRBV19,-,TRBJ1-1,CASSIGWGGNTEAFF,TGTGCCAGTAGTATAGGGTGGGGGGGAAACACTGAAGCTTTCTTT
TRBD1,TRBV19,-,TRBJ1-2,CASRVTDRVEVEYGYTF,TGTGCCAGTAGGGTGACGGACAGGGTGGAAGTAGAATATGGCTACACCTTC
TRBD1,TRBV6-1,-,TRBJ2-7,CASRNRGAANYEQYF,TGTGCCAGCAGAAACAGGGGGGCGGCTAACTACGAGCAGTACTTC
TRBD1,TRBV6-4,-,TRBJ2-2,CASSSGTGGIGELFF,TGTGCCAGCAGTTCCGGGACAGGGGGCATCGGGGAGCTGTTTTTT
-,TRBV2,-,TRBJ1-5,CATKGGISQPQHF,TGTGCCACCAAAGGGGGGATTAGTCAGCCCCAGCATTTT
-,TRBV2,-,TRBJ2-7,CASSLRTYEQYF,TGTGCCAGCAGTCTGAGGACCTACGAGCAGTACTTC
-,TRBV19,-,TRBJ1-4,CASSIETTNEKLFF,TGTGCCAGTAGTATCGAAACAACTAATGAAAAACTGTTTTTT
-,TRBV14,-,TRBJ1-1,CASSPNMNTEAFF,TGTGCCAGCAGCCCTAACATGAACACTGAAGCTTTCTTT
-,TRBV19,-,TRBJ1-4,CASSIKAATNEKLFF,TGTGCCAGTAGTATAAAGGCAGCTACTAATGAAAAACTGTTTTTT
TRBD1,TRBV6-5,-,TRBJ2-1,CASSSDRGAREQFF,TGTGCCAGCAGCTCTGACAGGGGGGCGAGGGAGCAGTTCTTC
TRBD2,TRBV7-7,once,TRBJ2-6,CASSSSGSSGANVLTF,TGTGCTAGCAGCAGTAGCGGGAGCTCTGGGGCCAACGTCCTGACTTTC
TRBD1,TRBV6-1,-,TRBJ2-7,CASSRTGPYEQYF,TGTGCCAGCAGTCGGACAGGGCCCTACGAGCAGTACTTC
-,TRBV6-1,-,TRBJ2-1,CASSEIGGNEQFF,TGTGCCAGCAGTGAAATAGGGGGCAATGAGCAGTTCTTC
TRBD1,TRBV5-1,-,TRBJ1-2,CASSPIQGSNYGYTF,TGCGCCAGCAGCCCGATACAGGGGAGTAACTATGGCTACACCTTC
-,TRBV28,-,TRBJ1-5,CASSLKLKGNQPQHF,TGTGCCAGCAGTTTAAAGTTAAAGGGCAATCAGCCCCAGCATTTT
-,TRBV28,-,TRBJ2-7,CASSLRGYEQYF,TGTGCCAGCAGCCTCCGGGGCTACGAGCAGTACTTC
TRBD1,TRBV28,-,TRBJ2-5,CASSQGGRETQYF,TGTGCCAGCTCCCAAGGGGGCAGAGAGACCCAGTACTTC
-,TRBV5-1,-,TRBJ2-1,CASSLGLVAYNEQFF,TGCGCCAGCAGCTTGGGACTAGTGGCCTACAATGAGCAGTTCTTC
-,TRBV6-5,-,TRBJ2-7,CASSFWGSGQPYEQYF,TGTGCCAGCAGTTTTTGGGGTAGCGGCCAGCCCTACGAGCAGTACTTC
-,TRBV19,-,TRBJ1-5,CAGESDYSNQPQHF,TGTGCCGGGGAAAGCGACTACTCCAATCAGCCCCAGCATTTT
-,TRBV7-2,-,TRBJ2-2,CASSLAQGTGELFF,TGTGCCAGCAGCTTAGCTCAGGGCACCGGGGAGCTGTTTTTT
-,TRBV30,-,TRBJ2-6,CAWSVLGGSGANVLTF,TGTGCCTGGAGTGTACTAGGAGGGTCTGGGGCCAACGTCCTGACTTTC
TRBD2,TRBV6-1,-,TRBJ2-1,CASSALAGDPSGQFF,TGTGCCAGCAGTGCCCTAGCGGGAGATCCCTCTGGGCAGTTCTTC
TRBD1,TRBV28,few,TRBJ2-7,CASSARQGERSEQYF,TGTGCCAGCAGTGCCCGACAGGGGGAGAGGAGCGAGCAGTACTTC
-,TRBV12-5,-,TRBJ1-1,CASGLGAVDTEAFF,TGTGCTAGTGGCCTCGGTGCGGTGGACACTGAAGCTTTCTTT
-,TRBV6-1,-,TRBJ2-7,CASSVSYEQYF,TGTGCCAGCAGTGTCTCCTACGAGCAGTACTTC
-,TRBV5-1,-,TRBJ2-7,CASSSGFDSYEQYF,TGCGCCAGCAGTTCCGGGTTCGACTCCTACGAGCAGTACTTC
-,TRBV11-2,-,TRBJ2-3,CASSLAGTSTDTQYF,TGTGCCAGCAGCTTAGCGGGAACCTCCACAGATACGCAGTATTTT
TRBD2,TRBV9,-,TRBJ2-3,CASSVGAGGTDTQYF,TGTGCCAGCAGCGTAGGGGCGGGAGGCACAGATACGCAGTATTTT
TRBD1,TRBV6-5,-,TRBJ1-2,CASRTGGYGYTF,TGTGCCAGCAGGACAGGGGGCTATGGCTACACCTTC
-,TRBV21-1,-,TRBJ2-4,CASSPLPNIAKNIQYF,TGTGCCAGCAGCCCTCTTCCTAACATAGCCAAAAACATTCAGTACTTC
-,TRBV7-6,-,TRBJ1-2,CASSLARWGQNYGYTF,TGTGCCAGCAGCTTAGCGCGCTGGGGGCAGAACTATGGCTACACCTTC
-,TRBV10-3,-,TRBJ2-3,CAISATGSTDTQYF,TGTGCCATCAGTGCCACGGGTAGCACAGATACGCAGTATTTT
-,TRBV2,-,TRBJ1-1,CARRGGMNTEAFF,TGTGCCAGACGCGGGGGCATGAACACTGAAGCTTTCTTT
-,TRBV6-1,-,TRBJ2-7,CASSVWVNYEQYF,TGTGCCAGCAGTGTTTGGGTAAACTACGAGCAGTACTTC
-,TRBV5-4,-,TRBJ2-7,CASSLGGRNYEQYF,TGTGCCAGCAGCCTGGGGGGGCGAAACTACGAGCAGTACTTC
TRBD2,TRBV28,-,TRBJ2-1,CASSTAGEVYNEQFF,TGTGCCAGCAGTACTGCGGGAGAGGTTTACAATGAGCAGTTCTTC
TRBD2,TRBV27,-,TRBJ2-5,CASSLTTSGSETQYF,TGTGCCAGCAGTCTAACGACTAGCGGGAGCGAGACCCAGTACTTC